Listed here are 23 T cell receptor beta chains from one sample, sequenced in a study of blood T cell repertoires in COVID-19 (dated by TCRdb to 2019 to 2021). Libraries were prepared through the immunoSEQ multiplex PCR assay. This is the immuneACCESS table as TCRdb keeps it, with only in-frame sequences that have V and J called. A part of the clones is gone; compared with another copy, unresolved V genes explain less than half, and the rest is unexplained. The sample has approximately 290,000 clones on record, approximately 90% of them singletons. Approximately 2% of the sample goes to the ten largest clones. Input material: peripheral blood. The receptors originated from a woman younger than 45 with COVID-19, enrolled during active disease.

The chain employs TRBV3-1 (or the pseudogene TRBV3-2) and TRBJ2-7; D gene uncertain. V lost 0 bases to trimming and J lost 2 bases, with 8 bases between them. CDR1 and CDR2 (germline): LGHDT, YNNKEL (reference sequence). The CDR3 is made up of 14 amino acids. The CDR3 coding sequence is TGTGCCAGCAGCCAAGATTCAGGAACCTACGAGCAGTACTTC. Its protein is CASSQDSGTYEQYF.

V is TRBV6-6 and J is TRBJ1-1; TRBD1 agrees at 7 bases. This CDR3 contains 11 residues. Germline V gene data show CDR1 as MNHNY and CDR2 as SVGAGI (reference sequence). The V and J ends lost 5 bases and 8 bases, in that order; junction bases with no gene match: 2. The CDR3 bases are TGTGCCAGCAGTACGGGACAGGAAGCTTTCTTT. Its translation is CASSTGQEAFF.

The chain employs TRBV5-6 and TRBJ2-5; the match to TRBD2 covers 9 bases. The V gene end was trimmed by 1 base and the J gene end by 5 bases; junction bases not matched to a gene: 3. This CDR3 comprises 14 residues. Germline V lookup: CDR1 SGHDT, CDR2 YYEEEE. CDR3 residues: CASSLRLADETQYF. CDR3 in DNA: TGTGCCAGCAGCTTGAGACTAGCGGATGAGACCCAGTACTTC.

The CDR3: CASSPRQGRNTEAFF. The CDR3 nucleotides are TGTGCCAGCAGTCCTCGACAGGGCCGGAACACTGAAGCTTTCTTT. The V gene is TRBV28, the J gene TRBJ1-1; 7 nucleotides match TRBD1. The CDR3 spans 15 residues. Germline CDR1 MDHEN, CDR2 SYDVKM. V was clipped by 5 bases and J by 1 base; unmatched bases: 7.

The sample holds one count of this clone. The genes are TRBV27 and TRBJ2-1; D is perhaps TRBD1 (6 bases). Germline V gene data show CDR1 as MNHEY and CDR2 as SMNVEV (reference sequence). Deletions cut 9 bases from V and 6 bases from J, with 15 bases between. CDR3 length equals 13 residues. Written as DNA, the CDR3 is TGTGCCAGGCAACGTACAGGGAGCAATGAGCAGTTCTTC. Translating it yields CARQRTGSNEQFF.

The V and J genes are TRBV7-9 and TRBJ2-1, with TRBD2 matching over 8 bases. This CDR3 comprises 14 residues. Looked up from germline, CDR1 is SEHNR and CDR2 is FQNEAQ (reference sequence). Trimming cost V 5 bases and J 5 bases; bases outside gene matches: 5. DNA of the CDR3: TGTGCCAGCAGCCAAGGACTAGCACACAATGAGCAGTTCTTC. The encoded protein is CASSQGLAHNEQFF. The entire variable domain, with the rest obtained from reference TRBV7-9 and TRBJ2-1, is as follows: DTGVSQNPRHKITKRGQNVTFRCDPISEHNRLYWYRQTLGQGPEFLTYFQNEAQLEKSRLLSDRFSAERPKGSFSTLEIQRTEQGDSAMYLCASSQGLAHNEQFFGPGTRLTVL.

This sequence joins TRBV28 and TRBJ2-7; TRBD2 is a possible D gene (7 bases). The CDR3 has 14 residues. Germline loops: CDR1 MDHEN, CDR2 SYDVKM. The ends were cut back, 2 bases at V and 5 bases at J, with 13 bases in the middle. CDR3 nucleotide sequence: TGTGCCAGCAGTTTACGGGGGGCCTTCCACGAGCAGTACTTC. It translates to CASSLRGAFHEQYF.

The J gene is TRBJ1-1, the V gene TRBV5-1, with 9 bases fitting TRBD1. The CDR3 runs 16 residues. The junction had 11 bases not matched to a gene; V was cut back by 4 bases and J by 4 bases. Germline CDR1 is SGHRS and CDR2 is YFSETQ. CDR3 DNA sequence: TGCGCCAGCAGCGCTGGGACAGGGAGTTTCTCCACTGAAGCTTTCTTT. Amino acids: CASSAGTGSFSTEAFF.

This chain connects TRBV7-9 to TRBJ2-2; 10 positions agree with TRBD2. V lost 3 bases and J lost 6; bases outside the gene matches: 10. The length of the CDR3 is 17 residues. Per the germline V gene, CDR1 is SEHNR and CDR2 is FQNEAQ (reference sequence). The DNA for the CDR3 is TGTGCCAGCAGCTTCCCCGGGGCTAGCGGGAGTGCCGGGGAGCTGTTTTTT. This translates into CASSFPGASGSAGELFF.

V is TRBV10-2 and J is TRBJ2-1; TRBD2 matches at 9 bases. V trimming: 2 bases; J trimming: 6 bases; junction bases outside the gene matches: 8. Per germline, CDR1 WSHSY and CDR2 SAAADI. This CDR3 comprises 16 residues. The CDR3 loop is CASSEVGLAGLNEQFF. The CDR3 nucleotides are TGCGCCAGCAGTGAGGTGGGTCTAGCGGGACTCAATGAGCAGTTCTTC.

The CDR3 sequence: CASKEISGRARNEQFF. CDR3 coding DNA: TGCGCCAGCAAAGAGATTAGCGGGAGGGCTAGGAATGAGCAGTTCTTC. This sequence joins TRBV10-2 and TRBJ2-1, with TRBD2 matching 11 bases. In germline, CDR1 is WSHSY, CDR2 SAAADI. This CDR3 is 16 amino acids long. With V trimmed by 7 bases and J by 7 bases, 12 bases remained unmatched.

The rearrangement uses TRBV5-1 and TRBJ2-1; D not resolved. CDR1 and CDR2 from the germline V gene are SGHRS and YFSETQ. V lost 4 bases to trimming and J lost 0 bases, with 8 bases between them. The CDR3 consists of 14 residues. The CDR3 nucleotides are TGCGCCAGCAGCCCCGTGAGCTCCTACAATGAGCAGTTCTTC. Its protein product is CASSPVSSYNEQFF.

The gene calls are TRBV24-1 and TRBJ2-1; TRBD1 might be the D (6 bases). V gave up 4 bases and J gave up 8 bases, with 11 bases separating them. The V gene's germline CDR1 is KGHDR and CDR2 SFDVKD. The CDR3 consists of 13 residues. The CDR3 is CATSETGYDEQFF. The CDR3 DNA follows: TGTGCCACCAGTGAAACAGGGTACGATGAGCAGTTCTTC.

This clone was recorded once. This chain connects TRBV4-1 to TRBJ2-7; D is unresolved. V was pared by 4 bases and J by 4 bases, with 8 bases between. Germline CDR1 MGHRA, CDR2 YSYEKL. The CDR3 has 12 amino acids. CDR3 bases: TGCGCCAGCAGCCTTTTATTGTACGAGCAGTACTTC. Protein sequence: CASSLLLYEQYF.

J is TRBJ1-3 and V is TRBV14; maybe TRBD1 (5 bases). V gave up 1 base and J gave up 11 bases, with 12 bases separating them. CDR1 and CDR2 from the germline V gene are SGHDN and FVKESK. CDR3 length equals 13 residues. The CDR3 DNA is TGTGCCAGCAGCCAAGTTCTCCTGGGGCCCATATATTTT. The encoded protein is CASSQVLLGPIYF. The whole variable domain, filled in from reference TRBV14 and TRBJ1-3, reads EAGVTQFPSHSVIEKGQTVTLRCDPISGHDNLYWYRRVMGKEIKFLLHFVKESKQDESGMPNNRFLAERTGGTYSTLKVQPAELEDSGVYFCASSQVLLGPIYFGEGSWLTVV.

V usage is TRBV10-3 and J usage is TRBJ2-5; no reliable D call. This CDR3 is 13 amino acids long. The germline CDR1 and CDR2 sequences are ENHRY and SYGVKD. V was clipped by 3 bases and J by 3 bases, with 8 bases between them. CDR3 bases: TGTGCCATCAGTGATAGCCTCAAAGAGACCCAGTACTTC. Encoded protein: CAISDSLKETQYF.

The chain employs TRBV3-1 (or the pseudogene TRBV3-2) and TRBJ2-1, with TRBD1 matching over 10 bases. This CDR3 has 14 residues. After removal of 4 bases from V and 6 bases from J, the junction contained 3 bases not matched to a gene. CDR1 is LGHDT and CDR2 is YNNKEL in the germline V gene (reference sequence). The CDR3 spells CASSPRDRGNEQFF. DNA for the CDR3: TGTGCCAGCAGCCCCCGGGACAGGGGCAATGAGCAGTTCTTC.

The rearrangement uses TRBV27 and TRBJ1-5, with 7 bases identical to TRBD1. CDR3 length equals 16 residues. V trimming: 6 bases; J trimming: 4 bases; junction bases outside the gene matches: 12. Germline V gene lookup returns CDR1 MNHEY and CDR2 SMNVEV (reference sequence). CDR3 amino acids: CASRPTIGGANQPQHF. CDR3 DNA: TGTGCCAGCAGACCGACCATAGGGGGCGCAAATCAGCCCCAGCATTTT.

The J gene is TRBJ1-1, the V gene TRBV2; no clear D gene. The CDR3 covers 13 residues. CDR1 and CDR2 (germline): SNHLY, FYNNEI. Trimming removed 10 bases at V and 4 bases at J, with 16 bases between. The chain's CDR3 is CATLPGGSTEAFF. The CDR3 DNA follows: TGTGCCACCCTACCCGGAGGGAGCACTGAAGCTTTCTTT.

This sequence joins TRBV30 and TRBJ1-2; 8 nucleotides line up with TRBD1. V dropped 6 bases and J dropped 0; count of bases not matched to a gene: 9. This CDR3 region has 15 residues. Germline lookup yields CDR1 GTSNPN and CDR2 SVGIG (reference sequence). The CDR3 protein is CACHRDRRSNYGYTF. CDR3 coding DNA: TGTGCCTGTCACCGGGACAGGAGATCTAACTATGGCTACACCTTC.

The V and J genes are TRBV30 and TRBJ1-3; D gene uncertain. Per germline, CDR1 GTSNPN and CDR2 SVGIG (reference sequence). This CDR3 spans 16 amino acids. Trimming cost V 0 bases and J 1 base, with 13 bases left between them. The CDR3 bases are TGTGCCTGGAGTGTACGAGGAAGGATTTCTGGAAACACCATATATTTT. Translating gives CAWSVRGRISGNTIYF.

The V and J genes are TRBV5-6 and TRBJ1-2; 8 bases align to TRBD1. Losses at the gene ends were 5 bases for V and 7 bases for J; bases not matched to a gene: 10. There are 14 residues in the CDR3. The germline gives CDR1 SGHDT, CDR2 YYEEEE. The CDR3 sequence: CASRLQGDPLGYTF. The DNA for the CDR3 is TGTGCCAGCAGATTACAGGGGGACCCACTTGGCTACACCTTC.

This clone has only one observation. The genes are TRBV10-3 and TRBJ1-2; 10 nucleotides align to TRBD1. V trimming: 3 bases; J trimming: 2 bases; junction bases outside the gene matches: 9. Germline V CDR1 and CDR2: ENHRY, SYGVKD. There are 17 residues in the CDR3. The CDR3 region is CAISEKDRGLFNYGYTF. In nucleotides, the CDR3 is TGTGCCATCAGTGAAAAGGACAGGGGGTTATTCAACTATGGCTACACCTTC.